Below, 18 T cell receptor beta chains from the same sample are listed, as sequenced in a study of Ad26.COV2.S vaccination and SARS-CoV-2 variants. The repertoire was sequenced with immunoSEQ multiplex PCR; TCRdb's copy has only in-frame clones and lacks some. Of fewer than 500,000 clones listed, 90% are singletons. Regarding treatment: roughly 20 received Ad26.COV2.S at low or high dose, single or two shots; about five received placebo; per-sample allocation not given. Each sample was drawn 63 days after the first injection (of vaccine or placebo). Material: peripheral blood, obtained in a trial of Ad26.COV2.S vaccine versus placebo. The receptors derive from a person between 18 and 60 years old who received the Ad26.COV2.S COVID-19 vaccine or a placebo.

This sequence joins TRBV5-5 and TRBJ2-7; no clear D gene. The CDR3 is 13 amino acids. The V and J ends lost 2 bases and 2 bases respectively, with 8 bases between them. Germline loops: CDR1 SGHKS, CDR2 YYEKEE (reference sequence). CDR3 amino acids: CASSFSVTYEQYF. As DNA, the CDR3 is TGTGCCAGCAGCTTCTCAGTGACCTACGAGCAGTACTTC.

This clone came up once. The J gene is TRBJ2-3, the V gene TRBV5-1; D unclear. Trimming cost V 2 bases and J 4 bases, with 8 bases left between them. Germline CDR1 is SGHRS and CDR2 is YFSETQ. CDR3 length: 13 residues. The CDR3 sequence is CASSLATPDTQYF. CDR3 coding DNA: TGCGCCAGCAGCTTAGCCACCCCAGATACGCAGTATTTT.

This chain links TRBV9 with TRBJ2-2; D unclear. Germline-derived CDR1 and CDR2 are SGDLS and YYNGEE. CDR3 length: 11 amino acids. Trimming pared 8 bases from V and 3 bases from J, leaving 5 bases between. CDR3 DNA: TGTGCCAGATGTGACACCGGGGAGCTGTTTTTT. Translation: CARCDTGELFF. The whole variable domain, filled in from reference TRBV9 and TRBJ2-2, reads DSGVTQTPKHLITATGQRVTLRCSPRSGDLSVYWYQQSLDQGLQFLIQYYNGEERAKGNILERFSAQQFPDLHSELNLSSLELGDSALYFCARCDTGELFFGEGSRLTVL.

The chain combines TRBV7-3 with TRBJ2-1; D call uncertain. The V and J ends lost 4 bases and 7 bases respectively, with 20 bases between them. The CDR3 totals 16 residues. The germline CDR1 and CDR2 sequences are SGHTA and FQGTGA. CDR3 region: CASSSPVGPSKNEQFF. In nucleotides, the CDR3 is TGTGCCAGCAGCTCCCCGGTGGGTCCCAGCAAGAATGAGCAGTTCTTC. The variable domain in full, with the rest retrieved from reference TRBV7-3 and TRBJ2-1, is GAGVSQTPSNKVTEKGKYVELRCDPISGHTALYWYRQSLGQGPEFLIYFQGTGAADDSGLPNDRFFAVRPEGSVSTLKIQRTERGDSAVYLCASSSPVGPSKNEQFFGPGTRLTVL.

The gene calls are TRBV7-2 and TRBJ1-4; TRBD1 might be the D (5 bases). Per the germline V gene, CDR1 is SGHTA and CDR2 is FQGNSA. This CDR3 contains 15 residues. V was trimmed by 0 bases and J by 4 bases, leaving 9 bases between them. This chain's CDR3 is CASSLAAGHNEKLFF. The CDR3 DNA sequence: TGTGCCAGCAGCTTAGCGGCAGGGCATAATGAAAAACTGTTTTTT.

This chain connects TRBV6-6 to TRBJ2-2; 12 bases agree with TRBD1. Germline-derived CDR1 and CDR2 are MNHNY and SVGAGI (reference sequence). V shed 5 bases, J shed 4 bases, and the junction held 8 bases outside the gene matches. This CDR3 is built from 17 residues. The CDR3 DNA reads TGTGCCAGCAGTCATGTGGGACAGGGGGCAGTCACCGGGGAGCTGTTTTTT. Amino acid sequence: CASSHVGQGAVTGELFF.

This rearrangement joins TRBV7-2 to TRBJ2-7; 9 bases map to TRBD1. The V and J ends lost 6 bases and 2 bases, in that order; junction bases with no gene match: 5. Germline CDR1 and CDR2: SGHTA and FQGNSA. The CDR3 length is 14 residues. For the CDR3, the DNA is TGTGCCAGCAGGGACAGGGGAACCCCCTACGAGCAGTACTTC. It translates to CASRDRGTPYEQYF.

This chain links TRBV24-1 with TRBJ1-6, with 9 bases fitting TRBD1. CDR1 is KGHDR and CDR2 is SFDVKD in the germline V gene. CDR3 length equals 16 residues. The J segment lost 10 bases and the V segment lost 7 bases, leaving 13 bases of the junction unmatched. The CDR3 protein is CATSSRSDRGSSPLHF. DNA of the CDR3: TGTGCCACCAGCTCCAGGTCGGACAGGGGCAGCTCACCCCTCCACTTT.

DNA for the CDR3: TGTGCCAGCAGCTTAGGTTGGGAGACCCAGTACTTC. As protein: CASSLGWETQYF. The gene calls are TRBV7-9 and TRBJ2-5; no clear D. This CDR3 spans 12 amino acids. Germline loops: CDR1 SEHNR, CDR2 FQNEAQ (reference sequence). Trimming shortened V by 1 base and J by 5 bases, and 5 bases separated the two germline ends.

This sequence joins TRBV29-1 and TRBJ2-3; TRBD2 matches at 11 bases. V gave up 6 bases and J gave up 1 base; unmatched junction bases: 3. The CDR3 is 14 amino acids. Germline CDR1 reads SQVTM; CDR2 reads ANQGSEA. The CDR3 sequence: CSVELAGGTDTQYF. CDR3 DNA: TGCAGCGTGGAACTAGCGGGAGGCACAGATACGCAGTATTTT.

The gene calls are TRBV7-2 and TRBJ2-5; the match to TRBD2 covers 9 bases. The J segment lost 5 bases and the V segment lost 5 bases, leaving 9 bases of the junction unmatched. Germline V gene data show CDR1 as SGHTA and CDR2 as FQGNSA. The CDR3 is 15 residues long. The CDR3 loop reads CASSLTSGPRETQYF. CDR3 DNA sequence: TGTGCCAGCAGCCTTACTAGCGGGCCACGGGAGACCCAGTACTTC.

In nucleotides, the CDR3 is TGTGCCAGCAGCTTGAACTTGAACACTGAAGCTTTCTTT. Protein product: CASSLNLNTEAFF. The gene calls are TRBV5-5 and TRBJ1-1; D remains unclear. Germline CDR1 SGHKS, CDR2 YYEKEE (reference sequence). V lost 1 base and J 0 bases, leaving 4 bases between the germline ends. There are 13 residues in the CDR3. Full variable domain (missing parts from reference TRBV5-5 and TRBJ1-1): DAGVTQSPTHLIKTRGQQVTLRCSPISGHKSVSWYQQVLGQGPQFIFQYYEKEERGRGNFPDRFSARQFPNYSSELNVNALLLGDSALYLCASSLNLNTEAFFGQGTRLTVV.

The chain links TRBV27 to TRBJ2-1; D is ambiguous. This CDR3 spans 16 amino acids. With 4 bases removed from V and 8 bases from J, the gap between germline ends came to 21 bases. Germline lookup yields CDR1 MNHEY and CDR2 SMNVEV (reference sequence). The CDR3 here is CASSSRTGGYKDEQFF. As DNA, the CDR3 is TGTGCCAGCAGTTCCAGGACCGGTGGCTATAAGGATGAGCAGTTCTTC.

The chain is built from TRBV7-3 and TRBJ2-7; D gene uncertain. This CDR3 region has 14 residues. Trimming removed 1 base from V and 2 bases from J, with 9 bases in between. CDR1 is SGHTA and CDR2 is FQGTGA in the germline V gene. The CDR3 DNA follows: TGTGCCAGCAGCTTAAAGGCAGCCACCTACGAGCAGTACTTC. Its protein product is CASSLKAATYEQYF.

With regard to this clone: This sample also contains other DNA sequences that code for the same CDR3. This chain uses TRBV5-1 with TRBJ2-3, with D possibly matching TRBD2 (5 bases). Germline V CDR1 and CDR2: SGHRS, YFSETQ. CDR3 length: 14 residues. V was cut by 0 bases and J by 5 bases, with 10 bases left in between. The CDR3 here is CASSLEGAGDTQYF. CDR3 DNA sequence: TGCGCCAGCAGCTTGGAGGGAGCCGGAGATACGCAGTATTTT.

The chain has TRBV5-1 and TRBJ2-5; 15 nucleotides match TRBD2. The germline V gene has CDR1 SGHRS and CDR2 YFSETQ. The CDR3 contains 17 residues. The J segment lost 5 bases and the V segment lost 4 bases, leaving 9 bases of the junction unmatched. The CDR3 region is CASSLGLAGGHGETQYF. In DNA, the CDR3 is TGCGCCAGCAGCCTGGGACTAGCGGGAGGCCACGGGGAGACCCAGTACTTC.

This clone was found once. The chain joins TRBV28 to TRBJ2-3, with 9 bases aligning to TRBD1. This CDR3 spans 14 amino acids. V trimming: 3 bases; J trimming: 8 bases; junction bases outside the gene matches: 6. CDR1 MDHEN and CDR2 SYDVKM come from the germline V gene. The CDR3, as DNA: TGTGCCAGCAGTTTTGTCGGACAGGGGAGTACGCAGTATTTT. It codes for CASSFVGQGSTQYF.

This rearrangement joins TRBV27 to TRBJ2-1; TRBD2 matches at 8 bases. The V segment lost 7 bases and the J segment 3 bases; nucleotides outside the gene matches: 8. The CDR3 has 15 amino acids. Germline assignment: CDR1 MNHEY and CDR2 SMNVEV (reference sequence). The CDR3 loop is CASTGNSGVYNEQFF. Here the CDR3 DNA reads TGTGCCAGCACAGGAAATAGCGGGGTCTACAATGAGCAGTTCTTC.